This TCR beta chain was identified in a study of blood T cell repertoires in COVID-19. Looking at the study overall: T cells, B-cell-depleted T cells, or PBMCs provided the cDNA or gDNA that served as material.

Per the original methods: Amplification of reference gene primers was used by the study to estimate nucleated cell counts. Sequencing was performed with immunoSEQ multiplex PCR; in TCRdb, only in-frame clones are kept and a portion is missing. That table supplies the V and J calls and clone size; D and trimming were determined from the DNA. Here the sample spans roughly 140,000 clones, 80% to 90% being singletons. V shed 4 bases and J 4 bases; nucleotides not matched to a gene: 9. CDR1 is LGHDT and CDR2 is YNNKEL in the germline V gene (reference sequence). This CDR3 is built from 15 residues. The TCR was taken from a woman aged 55-70 years with active COVID-19. The chain joins TRBV3-1 (or the pseudogene TRBV3-2) to TRBJ2-7; 8 positions agree with TRBD1. The material sequenced was peripheral blood. The CDR3 nucleotides read TGTGCCAGCAGCCCGCCCGGGACAGGTGTATACGAGCAGTACTTC. This translates into CASSPPGTGVYEQYF.